These 22 T cell receptor beta chains originate from one sample sequenced in a study of cytomegalovirus exposure and HLA in healthy donors. A multiplex PCR was run with 60 Vbeta primers and 13 Jbeta primers. Assay: immunoSEQ multiplex PCR; the TCRdb copy retains only in-frame clones and omits some. In the table there are about 86,000 clones, just over 70% of which are singletons. Material for sequencing was PBMCs. The receptors here all came from a man aged 55 to 70 in good health and CMV-seronegative.

The CDR3 coding sequence is TGTGCCAGCAGGATTCGGACAGGAGTTTTCAATCAGCCCCAGCATTTT. It encodes CASRIRTGVFNQPQHF. The chain carries TRBV5-6 and TRBJ1-5, with 7 bases matching TRBD1. CDR1 is SGHDT and CDR2 is YYEEEE in the germline V gene. The CDR3 is 16 residues long. Trimming removed 5 bases from V and 3 bases from J; junction bases left unmatched: 11. The full variable domain, its missing parts supplied by reference TRBV5-6 and TRBJ1-5, is DAGVTQSPTHLIKTRGQQVTLRCSPKSGHDTVSWYQQALGQGPQFIFQYYEEEERQRGNFPDRFSGHQFPNYSSELNVNALLLGDSALYLCASRIRTGVFNQPQHFGDGTRLSIL.

J is TRBJ2-5 and V is TRBV9, with 7 bases lining up with TRBD2. V dropped 4 bases and J dropped 5; count of bases not matched to a gene: 8. The germline gives CDR1 SGDLS, CDR2 YYNGEE. CDR3 length: 14 amino acids. The CDR3 nucleotides are TGTGCCAGCAGCACCAGACTAGCCTCGGAGACCCAGTACTTC. Its translation is CASSTRLASETQYF.

V is TRBV11-2 and J is TRBJ1-3; D not resolved. The V gene's germline CDR1 is SGHAT and CDR2 FQNNGV. This CDR3 is 15 amino acids long. V was cut by 1 base and J by 0 bases, with 7 bases left in between. The CDR3 reads CASSLAEGSGNTIYF. CDR3 in DNA: TGTGCCAGCAGCTTAGCCGAGGGCTCTGGAAACACCATATATTTT.

V gene TRBV4-1 combines with J gene TRBJ1-1; 7 positions match TRBD1. The V segment lost 7 bases and the J segment 4 bases; nucleotides outside the gene matches: 9. The CDR3 spans 14 residues. CDR1 and CDR2 from the germline V gene are MGHRA and YSYEKL. CDR3 nucleotide sequence: TGCGCCAGCACCCTAGACAGGGCGAGCACTGAAGCTTTCTTT. As protein: CASTLDRASTEAFF.

The chain joins TRBV6-5 to TRBJ2-7; 8 positions match TRBD2. Germline V lookup: CDR1 MNHEY, CDR2 SVGAGI. The J segment lost 0 bases and the V segment lost 4 bases, leaving 8 bases of the junction unmatched. The length of the CDR3 is 16 residues. CDR3 coding DNA: TGTGCCAGCAGTTCCTCGACTAGCGCCAGCTCCTACGAGCAGTACTTC. This sequence encodes CASSSSTSASSYEQYF.

The chain has TRBV19 and TRBJ2-7; 7 bases match TRBD1. Per the germline V gene, CDR1 is LNHDA and CDR2 is SQIVND (reference sequence). V gave up 1 base and J gave up 4 bases; unmatched junction bases: 10. This CDR3 is 16 amino acids long. In nucleotides, the CDR3 is TGTGCCAGTAGTATAGCCCGACAGGGCCAAGGGTACGAGCAGTACTTC. Protein: CASSIARQGQGYEQYF.

This chain connects TRBV25-1 to TRBJ2-2; D might be TRBD1 (5 bases). The CDR3 length is 12 residues. CDR1 is MGHDK and CDR2 is SYGVNS in the germline V gene. Trimming shortened V by 5 bases and J by 6 bases, and 7 bases separated the two germline ends. The CDR3 coding sequence is TGTGCCAGCAGTACAGGACCCGGGGAGCTGTTTTTT. Residues: CASSTGPGELFF.

The V gene is TRBV30, the J gene TRBJ1-2; tentatively, D is TRBD1 (6 bases). Germline CDR1 and CDR2: GTSNPN and SVGIG (reference sequence). Trimming took off 4 bases at V and 3 bases at J, with 9 bases between the two ends. The CDR3 has 12 amino acids. The CDR3 DNA is TGTGCCTGGATCACAGGGTACTATGGCTACACCTTC. This gives the protein CAWITGYYGYTF.

The chain joins TRBV7-8 to TRBJ1-4, with D uncertain. The CDR3 is 14 amino acids. Germline lookup yields CDR1 SGHVS and CDR2 FQNEAQ. V lost 5 bases to trimming and J lost 5 bases, with 12 bases between them. The CDR3 region is CASSPGGRNEKLFF. CDR3 in DNA: TGTGCCAGCAGCCCTGGCGGGCGCAATGAAAAACTGTTTTTT.

This clone was picked up a small number of times. The chain carries TRBV14 and TRBJ2-3; the D gene is possibly TRBD2 (6 bases). In germline, CDR1 is SGHDN, CDR2 FVKESK. Deletions cut 6 bases from V and 7 bases from J, with 20 bases between. CDR3 length: 15 amino acids. The CDR3 DNA reads as TGTGCCAGCAGGGGATCCGGTAGCGGTAAAAATACGCAGTATTTT. Protein product: CASRGSGSGKNTQYF.

This clone occurred once. This sequence joins TRBV7-2 and TRBJ2-4, with D maybe TRBD1 (5 bases). Between the trimmed V and J ends, which lost 5 bases and 4 bases, there was a span of 21 bases. CDR1 is SGHTA, CDR2 FQGNSA, per germline. The CDR3 contains 17 residues. CDR3 in amino acids: CASSPRSVGAGKNIQYF. DNA of the CDR3: TGTGCCAGCAGCCCCCGATCCGTTGGGGCAGGTAAAAACATTCAGTACTTC.

The gene calls are TRBV11-2 and TRBJ2-5, with 9 bases lining up with TRBD2. Germline V CDR1 and CDR2: SGHAT, FQNNGV. This CDR3 is built from 15 residues. J gave up 7 bases and V 4 bases, and 10 bases lay outside the gene matches. The CDR3 here is CASSWMTSGDGTQYF. Written as DNA, the CDR3 is TGTGCCAGCAGCTGGATGACTAGCGGTGATGGGACCCAGTACTTC.

V is TRBV28 and J is TRBJ2-3, with 11 bases matching TRBD2. The CDR3 is 17 residues long. Germline V lookup: CDR1 MDHEN, CDR2 SYDVKM. J was trimmed by 0 bases and V by 1 base; bases with no gene match: 3. CDR3 nucleotides: TGTGCCAGCAGTTTATCGGCTAGCGGGAGGAGCACAGATACGCAGTATTTT. As protein: CASSLSASGRSTDTQYF.

As concerns this clone: Other DNA sequences in this specimen translate into the identical CDR3. The rearrangement uses TRBV5-1 and TRBJ2-5, with TRBD1 matching over 8 bases. The J segment lost 3 bases and the V segment lost 3 bases, leaving 1 base of the junction unmatched. Looked up from germline, CDR1 is SGHRS and CDR2 is YFSETQ. This CDR3 is built from 13 residues. The CDR3: CASSSGGEETQYF. DNA of the CDR3: TGCGCCAGCAGCTCAGGGGGCGAAGAGACCCAGTACTTC.

This rearrangement joins TRBV5-1 to TRBJ1-4, with D unclear. CDR1 and CDR2 from the germline V gene are SGHRS and YFSETQ. The CDR3 consists of 14 residues. V was shortened by 4 bases and J by 6 bases, with 13 bases between the two germline ends. CDR3 sequence (DNA): TGCGCCAGCAGCGAGCGTAGGGAGGATGAAAAACTGTTTTTT. Protein product: CASSERREDEKLFF.

Here the CDR3 reads CASSLESRTGVSPLHF. The CDR3 nucleotides read TGCGCCAGCAGCTTGGAATCGCGGACAGGGGTTTCACCCCTCCACTTT. The rearrangement links TRBV5-1 to TRBJ1-6, with TRBD1 identical over 9 bases. The length of the CDR3 is 16 residues. With V trimmed by 0 bases and J by 9 bases, 7 bases remained unmatched. Germline CDR1 and CDR2: SGHRS and YFSETQ.

CDR3 protein: CAWSFDRGFEQFF. CDR3 in DNA: TGTGCCTGGAGTTTCGACAGGGGGTTTGAGCAGTTCTTC. V usage is TRBV30 and J usage is TRBJ2-1; 9 nucleotides line up with TRBD1. Trimming at V came to 2 bases and at J to 9 bases, leaving 5 bases not matched to a gene. CDR1 and CDR2 (germline): GTSNPN, SVGIG (reference sequence). The CDR3 spans 13 residues.

The sample holds a few counts of this clone. In DNA, the CDR3 is TGTGCCAGCAGCGCAGGGGGCCAAGAGACCCAGTACTTC. Translated, it gives CASSAGGQETQYF. The genes are TRBV2 and TRBJ2-5; TRBD1 matches 7 bases. This CDR3 has 13 amino acids. The germline gives CDR1 SNHLY, CDR2 FYNNEI. Germline trimming cut 6 bases from V and 1 base from J; bases unmatched to any gene: 2.

The V gene is TRBV2, the J gene TRBJ1-5; D is ambiguous. From germline, CDR1 is SNHLY and CDR2 FYNNEI. CDR3 size: 14 residues. V was pared by 4 bases and J by 5 bases, with 12 bases between. The CDR3 region has the DNA TGTGCCAGCAGTGTTGACTCAGCTTATCAGCCCCAGCATTTT. Its translation: CASSVDSAYQPQHF.

This clone turned up a few times. The V call is TRBV6-5, the J call TRBJ1-6; 9 nucleotides match TRBD1. The ends lost 2 bases at V and 8 bases at J; junction bases unmatched: 7. The germline gives CDR1 MNHEY, CDR2 SVGAGI. This CDR3 contains 16 residues. The DNA for the CDR3 is TGTGCCAGCAGTTACCGACAGGGGGGGGCATATTCACCCCTCCACTTT. The encoded protein is CASSYRQGGAYSPLHF.

CDR3 loop: CASSYTGTGRTDTQYF. Written as DNA, the CDR3 is TGTGCCAGCAGTTATACCGGGACAGGCCGCACAGATACGCAGTATTTT. The chain couples TRBV6-5 to TRBJ2-3; TRBD1 aligns across 8 bases. The J segment lost 1 base and the V segment lost 3 bases, leaving 6 bases of the junction unmatched. Germline CDR1 and CDR2: MNHEY and SVGAGI. The CDR3 spans 16 residues.

The chain has TRBV2 and TRBJ2-7, with 8 nucleotides matching TRBD2. V gave up 8 bases and J gave up 8 bases; unmatched junction bases: 14. Germline lookup yields CDR1 SNHLY and CDR2 FYNNEI. The CDR3 spans 14 residues. CDR3 bases: TGTGCCAGCGGATCGACTAGCGCCCCGAGCCAGCAGTACTTC. Its translation: CASGSTSAPSQQYF.